This T cell receptor beta chain was sequenced during a study of shared T cell receptors in the human thymus. Germline-derived CDR1 and CDR2 are LGHNA and YSLEER. This CDR3 has 18 residues. V was clipped by 4 bases and J by 0 bases; unmatched bases: 8. Sequenced by immunoSEQ multiplex PCR; TCRdb stores in-frame clones only, minus some. The sample has 500,000 to 850,000 clones, about 90% seen once. These same records also appear under a second study, on human thymus T cells. This second report adds: Surgeons resected thymus tissue during corrective heart surgery. Unrelated individuals were reported by related research to share highly overlapping thymic repertoires.

Material: thymocytes. The clonotype was recovered from a boy under three years old with a congenital heart defect. The chain couples TRBV4-3 to TRBJ1-3; TRBD1 aligns across 11 bases. CDR3 in DNA: TGCGCCAGCAGCCTTTCCGGGACAGGGGGTTACTCTGGAAACACCATATATTTT. This gives the protein CASSLSGTGGYSGNTIYF.